These T cell receptor beta chains were read from a single sample in a study of shared clonotypes between healthy human individuals. Sequencing used immunoSEQ multiplex PCR; TCRdb keeps in-frame clones, though not all of them. The data contain millions of clones, 85% to 95% of them seen just once; the ten biggest clones take up roughly 1.8%. The specimen sequenced was naive CD8+ T cells from PBMCs. The receptors originated from a man between 18 and 29 years old in good health. Some clones in this sample may be carry-over from other donors' samples. CDR3s include the opening cysteine and the closing phenylalanine or tryptophan. Each record gives: CDR3 protein, CDR3 DNA, J gene, V gene, clone size, D gene. A D gene is named only where the DNA matches it firmly. Where a row states a size, it is once, few, many or the class of an expanded clone; other rows omit it.

CDR3: CAIRPLAGGNYNEQFF
DNA: TGTGCCATCAGACCCCTAGCGGGAGGAAACTACAATGAGCAGTTCTTC
J: TRBJ2-1
V: TRBV10-3
size: .
D: TRBD2

CDR3: CASSLTENKNIQYF
DNA: TGTGCCAGCAGCTTGACTGAGAACAAAAACATTCAGTACTTC
J: TRBJ2-4
V: TRBV7-9
size: .
D: .

CDR3: CASRPSGRLGQYF
DNA: TGTGCCAGCCGGCCTAGCGGGAGATTAGGGCAGTACTTC
J: TRBJ2-7
V: TRBV2
size: .
D: TRBD2

CDR3: CASSQDGVAGAGETQYF
DNA: TGCGCCAGCAGCCAGGATGGGGTAGCGGGAGCTGGGGAGACCCAGTACTTC
J: TRBJ2-5
V: TRBV4-3
size: .
D: TRBD2

CDR3: CASSIDRKGSTEAFF
DNA: TGTGCCAGTAGTATAGATCGTAAAGGGAGCACTGAAGCTTTCTTT
J: TRBJ1-1
V: TRBV19
size: .
D: .

CDR3: CASSQTSEPLYEQYF
DNA: TGCGCCAGCAGCCAAACTAGCGAGCCGCTCTACGAGCAGTACTTC
J: TRBJ2-7
V: TRBV4-3
size: .
D: TRBD2

CDR3: CASRRLPGGQPQHF
DNA: TGTGCCAGCAGGAGACTGCCAGGGGGTCAGCCCCAGCATTTT
J: TRBJ1-5
V: TRBV2
size: few
D: TRBD1

CDR3: CASSSGTSGGSYEQYF
DNA: TGTGCCAGCAGCTCCGGGACTAGCGGGGGTTCCTACGAGCAGTACTTC
J: TRBJ2-7
V: TRBV7-8
size: .
D: TRBD2

CDR3: CASSSRGTDGYTF
DNA: TGTGCCAGCAGTTCAAGAGGGACGGATGGCTACACCTTC
J: TRBJ1-2
V: TRBV25-1
size: .
D: .

CDR3: CASSQLAGPSYEQYF
DNA: TGTGCCAGCAGCCAGCTAGCGGGGCCTTCCTACGAGCAGTACTTC
J: TRBJ2-7
V: TRBV11-2
size: .
D: TRBD2

CDR3: CAAGGVGRVNEQFF
DNA: TGTGCCGCGGGGGGAGTCGGGAGGGTCAATGAGCAGTTCTTC
J: TRBJ2-1
V: TRBV10-3
size: .
D: TRBD2

CDR3: CASSQVGRDTEAFF
DNA: TGCGCCAGCAGCCAAGTAGGCCGAGACACTGAAGCTTTCTTT
J: TRBJ1-1
V: TRBV4-1
size: .
D: .

CDR3: CASSGGTEAFF
DNA: TGCGCCAGCAGCGGGGGGACTGAAGCTTTCTTT
J: TRBJ1-1
V: TRBV4-1
size: .
D: .